The 3 T cell receptor beta chains presented below share a single source sample, sequenced in a study of T cells in Graves' hyperthyroidism and ophthalmopathy. The investigators amplified TCR beta CDR3 regions from RNA transcripts. HTBI primers drove first-round RT-PCR of the TCR CDR3. TCRdb reprocessed the multiplex PCR reads via MiXCR and lists one record per CDR3 protein. The top ten clones hold 7.1% of a sample with 500,000 to 750,000 distinct CDR3 sequences, around 14% of them seen once. The sequenced sample was blood. The receptors here all came from a woman between 18 and 29 years old with Graves' ophthalmopathy.

This clonotype was seen ten or more times. The V call is TRBV12-3 or TRBV12-4, the J call TRBJ2-1; 7 bases align to TRBD1. Germline trimming cut 6 bases from V and 10 bases from J; bases unmatched to any gene: 12. The CDR3 is 14 residues long. CDR3 nucleotide sequence: TGTGCCAGCAGATTCGACAGGGCGTCTCTCGAGCAGTTCTTC. Encoded protein: CASRFDRASLEQFF.

This clonotype has just a few counts. The chain carries TRBV7-2 and TRBJ2-1, with D perhaps matching TRBD2 (5 bases). The CDR3 has 13 residues. In germline, CDR1 is SGHTA, CDR2 FQGNSA. V lost 4 bases and J 7 bases, leaving 11 bases between the germline ends. This CDR3 reads CASSYGERNEQFF. CDR3 nucleotides: TGTGCCAGCAGCTACGGGGAACGGAATGAGCAGTTCTTC.

This clonotype was seen ten or more times. The chain has TRBV20-1 and TRBJ1-5, with 7 bases fitting TRBD1. The CDR3 has 14 amino acids. Germline V gene lookup returns CDR1 DFQATT and CDR2 SNEGSKA (reference sequence). V lost 6 bases to trimming and J lost 5 bases; unmatched junction nucleotides: 10. The chain's CDR3 is CSALGQEGYQPQHF. The CDR3, as DNA: TGCAGTGCCCTAGGACAGGAGGGCTATCAGCCCCAGCATTTT.